Each of the 22 T cell receptor beta chains below was sequenced from the same sample in a study of beta chain features in type 1 diabetes. Reverse transcribing all isolated RNA meant expressed TCRB transcripts were sequenced. This table comes from immunoSEQ multiplex PCR, and its TCRdb copy is limited to in-frame clones, with some not included. The table lists around 430,000 clones, approximately 31% of them singletons. The specimen was naive CD4+ T cells from blood. These receptor sequences come from a man aged 18 to 30 in good health.

This rearrangement joins TRBV7-9 to TRBJ2-1, with D possibly matching TRBD1 (6 bases). In germline, CDR1 is SEHNR, CDR2 FQNEAQ (reference sequence). Trimming left V 5 bases short and J 4 bases short, with 21 bases between. This CDR3 has 17 amino acids. CDR3 protein: CASSPRRGGDLYNEQFF. CDR3 coding DNA: TGTGCCAGCAGCCCCAGGCGAGGGGGAGATCTTTACAATGAGCAGTTCTTC.

This clone has only a few counts. Distinct nucleotide sequences in the sample also encode this CDR3. This rearrangement joins TRBV7-9 to TRBJ1-6, with a weak D call TRBD1 (5 bases). V lost 1 base and J 8 bases, leaving 6 bases between the germline ends. The CDR3 sequence is 13 residues long. Germline lookup yields CDR1 SEHNR and CDR2 FQNEAQ (reference sequence). In DNA form, the CDR3 reads TGTGCCAGCAGCTTAGAAGGGGATTCACCCCTCCACTTT. Translation: CASSLEGDSPLHF.

V and J are TRBV18 and TRBJ2-5; possibly TRBD2 for D (6 bases). The germline gives CDR1 KGHSH, CDR2 LQKENI. V was cut by 0 bases and J by 9 bases, with 11 bases left in between. The CDR3 extends over 13 amino acids. The CDR3 DNA sequence: TGTGCCAGCTCACCACCGGAGGGTGTGGCCCAGTACTTC. This gives the protein CASSPPEGVAQYF.

This clone has a handful of counts. The rearrangement links TRBV30 to TRBJ2-3, with no clear D. The CDR3 runs 13 residues. Germline V gives CDR1 GTSNPN, CDR2 SVGIG (reference sequence). V lost 0 bases and J 5 bases, leaving 9 bases between the germline ends. In DNA, the CDR3 is TGTGCCTGGAGTGTACGGCTCCGAGATACGCAGTATTTT. This encodes CAWSVRLRDTQYF. Full variable domain (remainder filled in from reference TRBV30 and TRBJ2-3): SQTIHQWPATLVQPVGSPLSLECTVEGTSNPNLYWYRQAAGRGLQLLFYSVGIGQISSEVPQNLSASRPQDRQFILSSKKLLLSDSGFYLCAWSVRLRDTQYFGPGTRLTVL.

This clone was observed a handful of times. This chain links TRBV11-2 with TRBJ2-5; the D is unclear. V was cut by 1 base and J by 2 bases, with 8 bases left in between. In germline, CDR1 is SGHAT, CDR2 FQNNGV. The CDR3 totals 14 residues. CDR3 sequence (DNA): TGTGCCAGCAGCTTAGGCACGGTTCAAGAGACCCAGTACTTC. The encoded protein is CASSLGTVQETQYF.

This clone has more than one count but fewer than ten. The chain uses TRBV5-1 and TRBJ2-5; TRBD2 aligns across 9 bases. The CDR3 runs 14 residues. Unmatched junction bases numbered 7, after V lost 4 bases and J lost 6 bases. Germline CDR1 and CDR2: SGHRS and YFSETQ. DNA of the CDR3: TGCGCCAGCAGCCTGGGACTAGCTGGGAAGACCCAGTACTTC. This gives the protein CASSLGLAGKTQYF. Drawing the rest from reference TRBV5-1 and TRBJ2-5, the complete variable domain is KAGVTQTPRYLIKTRGQQVTLSCSPISGHRSVSWYQQTPGQGLQFLFEYFSETQRNKGNFPGRFSGRQFSNSRSEMNVSTLELGDSALYLCASSLGLAGKTQYFGPGTRLLVL.

A few counts support this clone. The V call is TRBV7-2, the J call TRBJ2-1; TRBD1 aligns across 9 bases. The CDR3 is 15 residues long. With V trimmed by 3 bases and J by 5 bases, 5 bases remained unmatched. Per the germline V gene, CDR1 is SGHTA and CDR2 is FQGNSA. This CDR3 is CASSFLDRGHNEQFF. The DNA of the CDR3 is TGTGCCAGCAGCTTCTTGGACAGGGGCCACAATGAGCAGTTCTTC.

The chain recombines TRBV27 with TRBJ2-3; 8 nucleotides agree with TRBD2. The germline gives CDR1 MNHEY, CDR2 SMNVEV (reference sequence). CDR3 length: 17 residues. With 3 bases clipped from V and 2 bases from J, the junction kept 10 bases outside the gene matches. In DNA, the CDR3 is TGTGCCAGCAGTTTCGAAGGTGCCGGGGGGGCCACAGATACGCAGTATTTT. Its translation is CASSFEGAGGATDTQYF.

The chain joins TRBV4-1 to TRBJ1-5; D gene ambiguous. Germline values: CDR1 MGHRA, CDR2 YSYEKL. CDR3 length equals 18 residues. Trimming shortened V by 0 bases and J by 0 bases, and 15 bases separated the two germline ends. In DNA form, the CDR3 reads TGCGCCAGCAGCCAAGATACCGTCAGAGATTATAGCAATCAGCCCCAGCATTTT. Protein: CASSQDTVRDYSNQPQHF.

The rearrangement links TRBV6-5 to TRBJ2-5, with a possible D match to TRBD1 (7 bases). In germline, CDR1 is MNHEY, CDR2 SVGAGI. The CDR3 is made up of 14 amino acids. V gave up 4 bases and J gave up 2 bases, with 11 bases separating them. The CDR3 region has the DNA TGTGCCAGCAGTTTAGCAGGGGGGCAAGAGACCCAGTACTTC. Translating it yields CASSLAGGQETQYF.

J is TRBJ2-3 and V is TRBV7-2, with TRBD1 matching 8 bases. The V gene end was trimmed by 5 bases and the J gene end by 4 bases; junction bases not matched to a gene: 5. There are 14 residues in the CDR3. The germline gives CDR1 SGHTA, CDR2 FQGNSA. The CDR3 sequence is CASSRRQGSDTQYF. The CDR3 nucleotides read TGTGCCAGCAGCCGTAGACAGGGGTCAGATACGCAGTATTTT.

For this clone: In the same sample, other DNA sequences code for this CDR3. The chain is built from TRBV5-4 and TRBJ2-1; perhaps TRBD1 as D (6 bases). The CDR3 is made up of 15 amino acids. Germline CDR1 reads SGHNT; CDR2 reads YYREEE (reference sequence). Trimming removed 0 bases from V and 3 bases from J, with 10 bases in between. Here the CDR3 DNA reads TGTGCCAGCAGCTTGGACAGGGCCATCTACAATGAGCAGTTCTTC. Translating it yields CASSLDRAIYNEQFF. Combining the CDR3 with reference TRBV5-4 and TRBJ2-1 gives the whole variable domain ETGVTQSPTHLIKTRGQQVTLRCSSQSGHNTVSWYQQALGQGPQFIFQYYREEENGRGNFPPRFSGLQFPNYSSELNVNALELDDSALYLCASSLDRAIYNEQFFGPGTRLTVL.

On this clone itself: The sample has other DNA sequences that encode this CDR3 too. The gene calls are TRBV7-2 and TRBJ2-7; tentatively, D is TRBD1 (6 bases). V gave up 6 bases and J gave up 1 base, with 13 bases separating them. Germline values: CDR1 SGHTA, CDR2 FQGNSA. This CDR3 contains 14 residues. CDR3 coding DNA: TGTGCCAGCAGTCCAACAGGGCGATCCTACGAGCAGTACTTC. Protein: CASSPTGRSYEQYF.

The chain recombines TRBV9 with TRBJ2-3; TRBD2 matches at 13 bases. Germline V gives CDR1 SGDLS, CDR2 YYNGEE. The CDR3 consists of 16 residues. V trimming: 2 bases; J trimming: 5 bases; junction bases outside the gene matches: 5. CDR3: CASSVPLAGGVDTQYF. CDR3 DNA: TGTGCCAGCAGCGTCCCACTAGCGGGAGGGGTAGATACGCAGTATTTT.

The chain uses TRBV9 and TRBJ2-7; perhaps D is TRBD1 or TRBD2 (5 bases each). V gave up 3 bases and J gave up 5 bases, with 21 bases separating them. Germline CDR1 SGDLS, CDR2 YYNGEE. This CDR3 is built from 16 residues. The CDR3 sequence: CASSAGPSYLIHEQYF. The CDR3 DNA follows: TGTGCCAGCAGCGCGGGACCATCCTACCTGATCCACGAGCAGTACTTC. The full variable domain, rest sourced from reference TRBV9 and TRBJ2-7, is DSGVTQTPKHLITATGQRVTLRCSPRSGDLSVYWYQQSLDQGLQFLIQYYNGEERAKGNILERFSAQQFPDLHSELNLSSLELGDSALYFCASSAGPSYLIHEQYFGPGTRLTVT.

This clone was counted a few times. Other DNA sequences within the sample encode an identical CDR3. The chain employs TRBV5-1 and TRBJ2-1, with D unclear. Germline V lookup: CDR1 SGHRS, CDR2 YFSETQ. V was shortened by 4 bases and J by 7 bases, with 9 bases between the two germline ends. The CDR3 spans 12 residues. The CDR3 DNA reads TGCGCCAGCAGCATTCAAGGAAATGAGCAGTTCTTC. Encoded protein: CASSIQGNEQFF.

The gene calls are TRBV18 and TRBJ1-1; no clear D gene. The germline CDR1 and CDR2 sequences are KGHSH and LQKENI. Trimming pared 5 bases from V and 6 bases from J, leaving 13 bases between. The CDR3 is 13 residues long. For the CDR3, the DNA is TGTGCCAGCTCAGGCGACCTCCCGGCTGAAGCTTTCTTT. The encoded protein is CASSGDLPAEAFF.

This clone was recorded once. The rearrangement joins TRBV6-6 to TRBJ1-2; D unclear. Deletions cut 4 bases from V and 3 bases from J, with 12 bases between. Germline assignment: CDR1 MNHNY and CDR2 SVGAGI (reference sequence). CDR3 length: 14 amino acids. CDR3 bases: TGTGCCAGCAGTTTGGATGGGGAATACTATGGCTACACCTTC. It yields the protein CASSLDGEYYGYTF.

With respect to this clone: Other nucleotide sequences from this sample produce the same CDR3. The chain carries TRBV30 and TRBJ2-5; TRBD1 is a possible D gene (6 bases). CDR3 length equals 13 residues. Deletions cut 1 base from V and 1 base from J, with 7 bases between. Germline V gene data show CDR1 as GTSNPN and CDR2 as SVGIG (reference sequence). In DNA, the CDR3 is TGTGCCTGGAGTGCAGGGGCCCAAGAGACCCAGTACTTC. It codes for CAWSAGAQETQYF.

This clone was seen more than once but under ten times. This chain links TRBV30 with TRBJ2-7, with TRBD1 as a possible D gene (5 bases). Trimming pared 0 bases from V and 4 bases from J, leaving 7 bases between. CDR1 GTSNPN and CDR2 SVGIG come from the germline V gene (reference sequence). This CDR3 contains 12 residues. The DNA of the CDR3 is TGTGCCTGGAGTGTACAGGAGTACGAGCAGTACTTC. Amino acid sequence: CAWSVQEYEQYF.

The sample holds one count of this clone. V is TRBV9 and J is TRBJ2-7, with unresolved D. CDR1 and CDR2 (germline): SGDLS, YYNGEE. With 7 bases removed from V and 0 bases from J, the gap between germline ends came to 17 bases. The CDR3 is 15 amino acids. Here the CDR3 reads CASGGNNAASYEQYF. For the CDR3, the DNA is TGTGCCAGCGGCGGCAACAACGCGGCCTCCTACGAGCAGTACTTC.

This clone was seen a few times. The V gene is TRBV27, the J gene TRBJ2-3; 7 bases are a match to TRBD2. Germline V gives CDR1 MNHEY, CDR2 SMNVEV (reference sequence). CDR3 length: 13 amino acids. J lost 9 bases, V lost 8 bases, and 11 bases had no gene match. The CDR3 sequence is CASRAEAGETQYF. Here the CDR3 DNA reads TGTGCCAGCCGGGCTGAGGCGGGAGAAACGCAGTATTTT.